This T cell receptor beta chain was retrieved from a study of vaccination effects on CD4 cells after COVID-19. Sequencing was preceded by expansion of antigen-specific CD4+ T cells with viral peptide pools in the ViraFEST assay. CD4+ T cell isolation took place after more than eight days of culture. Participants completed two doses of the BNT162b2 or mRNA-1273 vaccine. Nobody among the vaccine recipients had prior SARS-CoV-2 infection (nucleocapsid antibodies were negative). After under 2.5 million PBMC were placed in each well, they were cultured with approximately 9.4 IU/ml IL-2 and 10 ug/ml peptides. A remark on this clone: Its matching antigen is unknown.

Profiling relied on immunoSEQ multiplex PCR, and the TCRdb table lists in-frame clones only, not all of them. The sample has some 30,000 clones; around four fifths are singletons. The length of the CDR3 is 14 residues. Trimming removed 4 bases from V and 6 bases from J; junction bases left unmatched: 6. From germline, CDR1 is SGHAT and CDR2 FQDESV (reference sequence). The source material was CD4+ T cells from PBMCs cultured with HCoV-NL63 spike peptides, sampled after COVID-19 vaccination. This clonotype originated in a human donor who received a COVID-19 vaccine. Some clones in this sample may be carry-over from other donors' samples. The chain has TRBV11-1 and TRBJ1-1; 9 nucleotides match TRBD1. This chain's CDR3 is CASSSSRDRAEAFF. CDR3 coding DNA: TGTGCCAGCAGCTCGAGCCGGGACAGGGCTGAAGCTTTCTTT.